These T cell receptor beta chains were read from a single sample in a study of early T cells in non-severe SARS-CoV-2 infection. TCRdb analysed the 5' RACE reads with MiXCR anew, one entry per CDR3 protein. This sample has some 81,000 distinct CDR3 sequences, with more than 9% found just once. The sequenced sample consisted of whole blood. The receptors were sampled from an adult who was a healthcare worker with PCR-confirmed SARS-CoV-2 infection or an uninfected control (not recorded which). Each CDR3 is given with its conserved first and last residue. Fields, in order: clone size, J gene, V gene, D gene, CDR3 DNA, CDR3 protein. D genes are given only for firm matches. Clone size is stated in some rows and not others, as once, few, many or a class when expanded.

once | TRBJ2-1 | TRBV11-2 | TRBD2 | TGTGCCAGCAGCTTAGTAGGGGAGGATACTAGCGGGAACAATGAGCAGTTCTTC | CASSLVGEDTSGNNEQFF
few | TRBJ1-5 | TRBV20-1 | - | TGCAGTGCTAGAGCGGGGGGCCACAATCAGCCCCAGCATTTT | CSARAGGHNQPQHF
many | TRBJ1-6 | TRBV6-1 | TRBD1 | TGTGCCAGCAGCCCGGGACAGGGAAGTTCACCCCTCCACTTT | CASSPGQGSSPLHF
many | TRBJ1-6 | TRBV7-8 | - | TGTGCCAGCAGCTTAGCGCGGCCTGGGAGCTCCTATAATTCACCCCTCCACTTT | CASSLARPGSSYNSPLHF
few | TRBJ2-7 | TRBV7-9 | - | TGTGCCAGCAGCTTCAGGGGAGCCTACGAGCAGTACTTC | CASSFRGAYEQYF
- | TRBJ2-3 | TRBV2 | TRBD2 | TGTGCCAGCGTACGTAGCGGGACGAGCACAGATACGCAGTATTTT | CASVRSGTSTDTQYF
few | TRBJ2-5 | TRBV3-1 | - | TGTGCCAGCAGCCAAGATTCGGGGTTCCAAGAGACCCAGTACTTC | CASSQDSGFQETQYF
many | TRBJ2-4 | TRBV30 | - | TGTGCCTCGACTACTGGGGGCATTCAGTACTTC | CASTTGGIQYF
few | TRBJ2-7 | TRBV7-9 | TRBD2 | TGTGCCAGCTCTAGCGGGAGGGCCGAGCAGTACTTC | CASSSGRAEQYF
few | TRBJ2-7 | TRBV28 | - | TGTGCCAGCAGCCAAGATACATACGAGCAGTACTTC | CASSQDTYEQYF
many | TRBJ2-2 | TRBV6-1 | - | TGTGCCAGCAGCTTACTTTTCCCCCTTTGGGGGACCGGGGAGCTGTTTTTT | CASSLLFPLWGTGELFF
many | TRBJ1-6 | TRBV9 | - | TGTGCCAGCAGCGGTGATGACAGTTACGATTCACCCCTCCACTTT | CASSGDDSYDSPLHF
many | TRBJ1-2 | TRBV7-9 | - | TGTGCCAGCAGCTTAGCGCAGGACAAAGGCGGCGGCTACACCTTC | CASSLAQDKGGGYTF
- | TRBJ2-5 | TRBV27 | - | TGTGCCAGCACGATAGAGACCCAGTACTTC | CASTIETQYF
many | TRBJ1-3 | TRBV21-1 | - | TGTGCCAGCAGGGGGACAGGGTCTGGAAACACCATATATTTT | CASRGTGSGNTIYF
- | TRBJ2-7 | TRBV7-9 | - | TGTGCCAGCAGCGCTGTGAGATCGGGGTCCGGGTACGAGCAGTACTTC | CASSAVRSGSGYEQYF
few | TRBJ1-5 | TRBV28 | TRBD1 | TGTGCCAGCAGTCCTACAGGGGCTACCAATCAGCCCCAGCATTTT | CASSPTGATNQPQHF
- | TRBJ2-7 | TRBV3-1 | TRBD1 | TGTGCCAGCAGCCGCGACGGGACAGCATTCTACGAGCAGTACTTC | CASSRDGTAFYEQYF
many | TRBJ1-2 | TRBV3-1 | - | TGTGCCAGCAGCCAAAACACCGGGCCTTCTTCCTATGGCTACACCTTC | CASSQNTGPSSYGYTF
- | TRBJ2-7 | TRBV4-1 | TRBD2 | TGCGCCAGCAGCCAAGAAACTAGCGGGATAAGTGGCTACGAGCAGTACTTC | CASSQETSGISGYEQYF
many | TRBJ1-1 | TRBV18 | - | TGTGCCAGCTCACCCCCTAATTCACGACTGAACACTGAAGCTTTCTTT | CASSPPNSRLNTEAFF
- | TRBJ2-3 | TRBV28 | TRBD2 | TGTGCCAGCAGTTTATATTATCCCCCCCGGACTAGCGGCAACACAGATACGCAGTATTTT | CASSLYYPPRTSGNTDTQYF
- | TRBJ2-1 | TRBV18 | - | TGTGCCAGCTCAGCCTTTGATCGAAGCTCCTACAATGAGCAGTTCTTC | CASSAFDRSSYNEQFF
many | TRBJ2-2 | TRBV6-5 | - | TGTGCCAGCAGCCTACTCTCCCCGGTCGGGTACACCGGGGAGCTGTTTTTT | CASSLLSPVGYTGELFF
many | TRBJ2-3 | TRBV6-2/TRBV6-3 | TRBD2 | TGTGCCAGCAGTTACGGGACTAGCGGTGCAGATACGCAGTATTTT | CASSYGTSGADTQYF
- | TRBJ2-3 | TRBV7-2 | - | TGTGCCAGCAGCGAAACTGGGATCACAGATACGCAGTATTTT | CASSETGITDTQYF
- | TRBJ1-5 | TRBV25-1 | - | TGTGCCAGCAGTGGCGCCGGGCCCTCCGGGCCCCAGCATTTT | CASSGAGPSGPQHF
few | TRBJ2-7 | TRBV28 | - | TGTGCCAGCAGTTCAGGGTCGTCCTACGAGCAGTACTTC | CASSSGSSYEQYF
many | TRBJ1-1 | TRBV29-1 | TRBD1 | TGCAGCGTTGGCAGGGGGATGAACACTGAAGCTTTCTTT | CSVGRGMNTEAFF
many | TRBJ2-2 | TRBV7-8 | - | TGTGCCAGCAGCTTAGACAGAACTCGAACCGGGGAGCTGTTTTTT | CASSLDRTRTGELFF
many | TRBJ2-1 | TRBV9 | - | TGTGCCAGCAGCGTAGTGGGAGCAGGCACCTACAATGAGCAGTTCTTC | CASSVVGAGTYNEQFF
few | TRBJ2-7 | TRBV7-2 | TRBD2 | TGTGCCAGCAGCTTAAGGGCGGGAGGGGGCTCCTACGAGCAGTACTTC | CASSLRAGGGSYEQYF
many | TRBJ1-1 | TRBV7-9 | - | TGTGCCAGCAGCTTAGCGGGACCCAACTCGAACACTGAAGCTTTCTTT | CASSLAGPNSNTEAFF
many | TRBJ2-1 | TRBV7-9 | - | TGTGCCAGCAGCCGCCACGGGAGCAATGAGCAGTTCTTC | CASSRHGSNEQFF
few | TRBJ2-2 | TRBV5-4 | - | TGTGCCAGCAGCCCCATAATCGACACCGGGGAGCTGTTTTTT | CASSPIIDTGELFF